The 27 T cell receptor beta chains below all came from one sample that was sequenced in a study of human CD8 memory T cell subsets. Investigators built TCR beta libraries using UMI-labeled 5' RACE. TCRdb re-called the 5' RACE reads and gives one entry per CDR3 protein, without DNA. In total, the table holds 8,500 to 10,000 distinct CDR3 sequences. The sample comprised CD8+ T cells from PBMCs. All receptors derive from a human donor in good health.

Measured by frequency, this clonotype is medium-sized (0.01 to 0.1%). V and J are TRBV20-1 and TRBJ2-7; the TRBD2 assignment by TCRdb is unverifiable without DNA. CDR3 length: 16 residues. Germline assignment: CDR1 DFQATT and CDR2 SNEGSKA (reference sequence). The CDR3 sequence: CSARRGRTSVPYEQYF.

CDR3 amino acids: CASSQDPGTVYGYTF. The chain recombines TRBV4-3 with TRBJ1-2; TCRdb's D call of TRBD1 is untestable without DNA. Per germline, CDR1 LGHNA and CDR2 YSLEER. CDR3 length: 15 residues.

The chain carries TRBV4-3 and TRBJ2-2; TCRdb's D call, TRBD1, is unchecked because there is no DNA. CDR3 length equals 17 residues. Germline CDR1 is LGHNA and CDR2 is YSLEER. The chain's CDR3 is CASSQDRKGPGAGELFF.

The chain couples TRBV7-8 to TRBJ2-7. This CDR3 contains 12 residues. Per the germline V gene, CDR1 is SGHVS and CDR2 is FQNEAQ. The chain's CDR3 is CASSLVPHEQYF. Drawing the rest from reference TRBV7-8 and TRBJ2-7, the complete variable domain is GAGVSQSPRYKVAKRGQDVALRCDPISGHVSLFWYQQALGQGPEFLTYFQNEAQLDKSGLPSDRFFAERPEGSVSTLKIQRTQQEDSAVYLCASSLVPHEQYFGPGTRLTVT.

The rearrangement uses TRBV20-1 and TRBJ2-7; TCRdb selects TRBD2, and the lack of DNA leaves this call unchecked. The length of the CDR3 is 18 residues. Germline V gene data show CDR1 as DFQATT and CDR2 as SNEGSKA (reference sequence). The CDR3 sequence: CSASPTPLSSGVAYEQYF.

The V gene is TRBV7-3, the J gene TRBJ1-1; TCRdb picks TRBD1, but there is no DNA to check that call. The length of the CDR3 is 15 residues. CDR1 is SGHTA, CDR2 FQGTGA, per germline. Here the CDR3 reads CASSLQGAENTEAFF.

The rearrangement uses TRBV29-1 and TRBJ1-3. The germline V gene encodes CDR1 SQVTM and CDR2 ANQGSEA. This CDR3 has 14 amino acids. CDR3 in amino acids: CSVEWWNSGNTIYF.

The CDR3 sequence: CASSDLDRGANEQFF. The chain recombines TRBV6-4 with TRBJ2-1; TCRdb's D call, TRBD1, is unchecked because there is no DNA. The CDR3 is 15 residues long. Germline assignment: CDR1 MRHNA and CDR2 SNTAGT.

The rearrangement joins TRBV2 to TRBJ1-2; without DNA, the TCRdb call of TRBD1 cannot be checked. Germline CDR1 is SNHLY and CDR2 is FYNNEI. The CDR3 spans 12 residues. The CDR3 sequence: CASRGGDGGYTF.

The rearrangement uses TRBV5-1 and TRBJ2-2; the D call of TRBD1 rests on TCRdb alone, since no DNA is present to check it. CDR1 is SGHRS, CDR2 YFSETQ, per germline. The CDR3 is 13 residues long. The CDR3 reads CASDSPNTGELFF.

This clonotype is identified as medium-sized (0.01 to 0.1%) from frequency. V is TRBV7-9 and J is TRBJ2-2; the D gene TCRdb calls, TRBD2, cannot be checked with no DNA. The germline gives CDR1 SEHNR, CDR2 FQNEAQ (reference sequence). This CDR3 comprises 16 residues. CDR3 protein: CASSQTLAGWTGELFF.

This chain uses TRBV7-8 with TRBJ1-3; TCRdb proposes TRBD1, but this gene call is untestable without DNA. Germline-derived CDR1 and CDR2 are SGHVS and FQNEAQ. The CDR3 covers 19 residues. The CDR3 loop is CASSLSLSGPGAIGNTIYF.

According to its frequency, this clonotype is medium-sized. J is TRBJ2-3 and V is TRBV6-4. The CDR3 has 15 residues. The V gene's germline CDR1 is MRHNA and CDR2 SNTAGT. The CDR3 loop is CASSDRADGTDTQYF.

The chain carries TRBV6-5 and TRBJ2-1. CDR1 is MNHEY, CDR2 SVGAGI, per germline. The CDR3 is 14 amino acids. CDR3 amino acids: CASSYIETPNEQFF.

This chain joins TRBV7-9 and TRBJ2-5. Germline V gene lookup returns CDR1 SEHNR and CDR2 FQNEAQ (reference sequence). The CDR3 is 13 amino acids. The CDR3 reads CASSPKSMETQYF.

This clonotype shows up as medium-sized by frequency. The gene calls are TRBV29-1 and TRBJ1-2; with no DNA, the TCRdb D assignment of TRBD1 cannot be verified. Per germline, CDR1 SQVTM and CDR2 ANQGSEA. The CDR3 totals 12 residues. CDR3 loop: CSVEGPSYGYTF.

V usage is TRBV7-8 and J usage is TRBJ1-5; the TCRdb D gene call, TRBD1, has no DNA to confirm it. CDR3 length: 14 residues. Germline CDR1 and CDR2: SGHVS and FQNEAQ. The CDR3 sequence is CASSFGHSNQPQHF.

This clonotype registers medium-sized by frequency. V is TRBV5-1 and J is TRBJ1-5. The CDR3 length is 13 residues. CDR1 SGHRS and CDR2 YFSETQ come from the germline V gene. The CDR3 reads CASSLAIGQPQHF.

This clonotype is medium-sized (0.01 to 0.1%) by frequency. The V call is TRBV20-1, the J call TRBJ2-1. This CDR3 is built from 16 residues. The V gene's germline CDR1 is DFQATT and CDR2 SNEGSKA (reference sequence). The CDR3 reads CSARDLGGSSYNEQFF.

The rearrangement uses TRBV29-1 and TRBJ2-1; TCRdb returns TRBD1, unconfirmable since there is no DNA. The CDR3 contains 18 residues. Per the germline V gene, CDR1 is SQVTM and CDR2 is ANQGSEA. CDR3 amino acids: CSVEDFGQGGHPPNEQFF.

V gene TRBV5-1 combines with J gene TRBJ1-1. This CDR3 spans 14 amino acids. CDR1 SGHRS and CDR2 YFSETQ come from the germline V gene. The CDR3 sequence: CASSPEVVGTEAFF.

The chain couples TRBV5-4 to TRBJ2-1. Germline V lookup: CDR1 SGHNT, CDR2 YYREEE (reference sequence). CDR3 length: 15 residues. The CDR3 sequence: CASSLAGEIHNEQFF. The full variable domain, rest sourced from reference TRBV5-4 and TRBJ2-1, is ETGVTQSPTHLIKTRGQQVTLRCSSQSGHNTVSWYQQALGQGPQFIFQYYREEENGRGNFPPRFSGLQFPNYSSELNVNALELDDSALYLCASSLAGEIHNEQFFGPGTRLTVL.

The chain combines TRBV7-9 with TRBJ2-1; checking the TCRdb D call of TRBD2 is not possible without DNA. Germline V gene sequence: CDR1 SEHNR, CDR2 FQNEAQ (reference sequence). This CDR3 is built from 15 residues. The chain's CDR3 is CASSLTSGRPGEQFF.

This chain links TRBV6-2 or TRBV6-3 with TRBJ2-1; TCRdb reports TRBD1, a call that lacks DNA to check it against. Germline assignment: CDR1 MNHEY and CDR2 SVGEGT. This CDR3 is built from 14 residues. The CDR3 loop reads CASSYPQTGIEQFF.

V is TRBV10-3 and J is TRBJ2-5. The germline gives CDR1 ENHRY, CDR2 SYGVKD. This CDR3 is 13 amino acids long. The CDR3 sequence is CAISEESQETQYF.

By frequency, this clonotype is medium-sized. The chain recombines TRBV6-4 with TRBJ2-3; with no DNA, the TCRdb D assignment of TRBD2 cannot be verified. The CDR3 is 15 residues long. Per the germline V gene, CDR1 is MRHNA and CDR2 is SNTAGT. CDR3 sequence reads: CASSLLADPTDTQYF.

V gene TRBV6-2 or TRBV6-3 combines with J gene TRBJ2-7. The CDR3 has 11 amino acids. Germline V gives CDR1 MNHEY, CDR2 SVGEGT. CDR3 region: CASSPNYEQYF.